This T cell receptor (beta chain) was sequenced during a study of metastatic and nonmetastatic thyroid tumors (dated by TCRdb to 2018 to 2020). Background for the entire study: Repertoires from peripheral blood and from tumor or nodule tissue samples of malignant and benign thyroid patients were compared. Study-wide findings and limitations: In both blood and tumor samples, TCR beta diversity was reported to be significantly higher in malignant tumors than in benign nodules.

The library came from PCR. These reads were obtained on an Illumina HiSeq 4000. High-throughput sequencing was used to profile the CDR3 region of the TCR beta-chain in every patient. Per the original workflow: The researchers built a classifier to tell apart papillary thyroid cancer patients with distant metastasis, based on CDR3 differences among clinicopathological groups. Repertoire diversity was assessed with the Shannon index, and tumor-blood repertoire similarity with the Morisita-Horn index. TCRdb reanalyzed the raw reads on its own, using fastp at Q25 for trimming and MiXCR for clone calling, and kept in-frame beta chains. The V and J calls come from TCRdb's annotation, not from the publication. The sample yields more than 8,500 clones; roughly 9.7% were counted once. The ten most abundant clones make up roughly 7.1% of the sample. None of the patients had been given any treatment before thyroid surgery. The study retrospectively analysed patient clinical samples collected from about 2012 to 2018 using T-cell receptor beta sequencing.

About this clone: No cognate antigen has been identified for it. One base away there is no much larger clone; base qualities are not given.

Sequencing used tumor tissue. This clonotype was sampled from a female donor with papillary thyroid cancer or a benign thyroid nodule (not recorded which). Some clones in this sample may be carry-over from other donors' samples.

The CDR3 reads CASSSLDSMLNTEAFF. DNA sequence: TGTGCCAGCAGCTCCCTGGACTCAATGCTGAACACTGAAGCTTTCTTT. The chain is made from TRBV11-2 and TRBJ1-1; the D gene is unclear. The germline V gene yields SGHAT for CDR1 and FQNNGV for CDR2. Measured from the cysteine to the phenylalanine, the CDR3 is 16 residues long. Here the CDR3 DNA is all that survives: 48 bases in frame from base 1. V is shortened by 4 bases, J by 0 bases, and the region joining them spans 15 bases. The CDR3, completed at both ends by the reference TRBV11-2 and TRBJ1-1 genes, gives the full variable domain EAGVAQSPRYKIIEKRQSVAFWCNPISGHATLYWYQQILGQGPKLLIQFQNNGVVDDSQLPKDRFSAERLKGVDSTLKIQPAKLEDSAVYLCASSSLDSMLNTEAFFGQGTRLTVV.